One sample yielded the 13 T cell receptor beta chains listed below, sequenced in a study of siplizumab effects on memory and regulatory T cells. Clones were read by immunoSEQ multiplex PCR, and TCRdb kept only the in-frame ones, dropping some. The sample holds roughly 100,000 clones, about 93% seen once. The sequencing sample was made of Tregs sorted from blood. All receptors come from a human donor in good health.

The CDR3 reads CASSLGQVFNNSPLHF. The CDR3 DNA follows: TGCGCCAGCAGCTTGGGTCAGGTCTTCAATAATTCACCCCTCCACTTT. The rearrangement uses TRBV5-1 and TRBJ1-6; D remains ambiguous. V lost 0 bases and J 5 bases, leaving 12 bases between the germline ends. This CDR3 region has 16 residues. Germline lookup yields CDR1 SGHRS and CDR2 YFSETQ.

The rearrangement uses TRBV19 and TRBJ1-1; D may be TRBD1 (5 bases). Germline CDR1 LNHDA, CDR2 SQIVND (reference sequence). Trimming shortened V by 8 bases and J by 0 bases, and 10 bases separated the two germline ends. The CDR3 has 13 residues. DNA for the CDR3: TGTGCCAGTCTGGACATGCTGAACACTGAAGCTTTCTTT. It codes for CASLDMLNTEAFF.

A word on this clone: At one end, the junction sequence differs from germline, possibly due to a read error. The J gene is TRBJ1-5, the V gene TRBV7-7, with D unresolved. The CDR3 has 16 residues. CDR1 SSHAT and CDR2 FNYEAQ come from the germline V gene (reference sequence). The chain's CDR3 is CASSPPYRENNQPQHF. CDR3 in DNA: TGTGCTAGCAGCCCCCCCTACCGGGAAAACAATCAGCCCCAGCATTTT.

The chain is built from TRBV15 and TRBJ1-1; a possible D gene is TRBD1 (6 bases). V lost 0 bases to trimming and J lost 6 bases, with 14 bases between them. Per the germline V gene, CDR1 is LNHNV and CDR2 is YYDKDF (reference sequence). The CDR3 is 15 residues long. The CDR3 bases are TGTGCCACCAGCAGAGAGCCGGAGAAGGGGGCTGAAGCTTTCTTT. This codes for CATSREPEKGAEAFF. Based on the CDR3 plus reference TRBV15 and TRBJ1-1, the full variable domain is DAMVIQNPRYQVTQFGKPVTLSCSQTLNHNVMYWYQQKSSQAPKLLFHYYDKDFNNEADTPDNFQSRRPNTSFCFLDIRSPGLGDTAMYLCATSREPEKGAEAFFGQGTRLTVV.

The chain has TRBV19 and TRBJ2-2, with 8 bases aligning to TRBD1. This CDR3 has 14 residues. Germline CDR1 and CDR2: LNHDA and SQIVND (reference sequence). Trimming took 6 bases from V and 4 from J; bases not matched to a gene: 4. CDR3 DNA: TGTGCCAGTAGCGAAGACAGGGGCACCGGGGAGCTGTTTTTT. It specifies CASSEDRGTGELFF.

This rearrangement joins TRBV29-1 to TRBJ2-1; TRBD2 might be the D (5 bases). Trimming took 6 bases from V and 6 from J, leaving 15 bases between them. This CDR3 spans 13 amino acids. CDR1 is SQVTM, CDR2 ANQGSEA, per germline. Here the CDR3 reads CSVGEGLLNEQFF. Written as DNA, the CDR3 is TGCAGCGTCGGGGAAGGACTCCTCAATGAGCAGTTCTTC.

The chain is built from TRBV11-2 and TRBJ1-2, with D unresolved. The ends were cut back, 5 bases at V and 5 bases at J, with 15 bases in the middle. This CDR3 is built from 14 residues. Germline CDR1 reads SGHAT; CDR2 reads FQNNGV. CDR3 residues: CASSALTGGYGYTF. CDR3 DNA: TGTGCCAGCAGCGCCTTAACGGGAGGATATGGCTACACCTTC.

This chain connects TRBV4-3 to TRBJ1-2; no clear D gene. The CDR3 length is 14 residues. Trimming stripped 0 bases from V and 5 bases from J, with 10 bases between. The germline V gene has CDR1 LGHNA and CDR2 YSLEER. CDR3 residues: CASSQDPAGYGYTF. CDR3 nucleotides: TGCGCCAGCAGCCAAGATCCGGCGGGATATGGCTACACCTTC.

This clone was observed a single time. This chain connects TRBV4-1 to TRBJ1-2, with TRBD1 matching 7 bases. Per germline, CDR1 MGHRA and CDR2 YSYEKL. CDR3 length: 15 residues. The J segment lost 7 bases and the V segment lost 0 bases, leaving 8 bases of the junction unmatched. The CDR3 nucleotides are TGCGCCAGCAGCCAAGATGACAGGGCCCCTCGTGGCTACACCTTC. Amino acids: CASSQDDRAPRGYTF.

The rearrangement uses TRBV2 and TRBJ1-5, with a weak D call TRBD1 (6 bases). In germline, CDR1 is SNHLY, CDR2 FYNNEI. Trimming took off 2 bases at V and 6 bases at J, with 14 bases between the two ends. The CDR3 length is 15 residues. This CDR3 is CASSEWNRAGQPQHF. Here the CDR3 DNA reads TGTGCCAGCAGTGAATGGAACAGGGCCGGTCAGCCCCAGCATTTT. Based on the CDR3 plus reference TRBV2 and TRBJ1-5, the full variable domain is EPEVTQTPSHQVTQMGQEVILRCVPISNHLYFYWYRQILGQKVEFLVSFYNNEISEKSEIFDDQFSVERPDGSNFTLKIRSTKLEDSAMYFCASSEWNRAGQPQHFGDGTRLSIL.

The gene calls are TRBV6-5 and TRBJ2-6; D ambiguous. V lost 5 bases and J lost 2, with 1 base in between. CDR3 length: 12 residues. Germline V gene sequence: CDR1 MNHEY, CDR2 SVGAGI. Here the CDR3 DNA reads TGTGCCAGCAGTGCTGGGGCCAACGTCCTGACTTTC. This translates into CASSAGANVLTF.

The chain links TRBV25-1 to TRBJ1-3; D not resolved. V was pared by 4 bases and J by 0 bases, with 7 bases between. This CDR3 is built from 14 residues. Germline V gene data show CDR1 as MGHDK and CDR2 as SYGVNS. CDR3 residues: CASSAGFSGNTIYF. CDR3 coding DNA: TGTGCCAGCAGTGCCGGATTCTCTGGAAACACCATATATTTT. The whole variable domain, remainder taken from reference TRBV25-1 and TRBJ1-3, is EADIYQTPRYLVIGTGKKITLECSQTMGHDKMYWYQQDPGMELHLIHYSYGVNSTEKGDLSSESTVSRIRTEHFPLTLESARPSHTSQYLCASSAGFSGNTIYFGEGSWLTVV.

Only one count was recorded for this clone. CDR3 DNA sequence: TGTGCCAGCAAAGACAGGGCGAACACTGAAGCTTTCTTT. Its translation is CASKDRANTEAFF. The chain carries TRBV6-1 and TRBJ1-1; TRBD1 aligns across 7 bases. The junction had 3 bases not matched to a gene; V was cut back by 7 bases and J by 1 base. In germline, CDR1 is MNHNS, CDR2 SASEGT. CDR3 size: 13 residues.